This TCR beta chain was recorded in a study of blood T cell repertoires in COVID-19. In the source study's methods: Nucleated cell counts were estimated from reference gene primer amplification. TCRdb's copy holds only in-frame clones and misses some; the assay was immunoSEQ multiplex PCR. Clone size and the V and J calls come from that table; the DNA yielded D and trimming. The sample shows about 300,000 clones, just over 90% of them seen only once. Trimming removed 2 bases from V and 2 bases from J; junction bases left unmatched: 3. The CDR3 is made up of 16 amino acids. Per the germline V gene, CDR1 is SGHAT and CDR2 is FQDESV (reference sequence).

The chain employs TRBV11-1 and TRBJ2-7, with TRBD2 matching over 13 bases. The clonotype originates from a young woman with COVID-19, enrolled during active disease. Sequenced sample: peripheral blood. The CDR3 region is CASSLTGTSGTYEQYF. As DNA, the CDR3 is TGTGCCAGCAGCTTAACCGGGACTAGCGGGACCTACGAGCAGTACTTC.